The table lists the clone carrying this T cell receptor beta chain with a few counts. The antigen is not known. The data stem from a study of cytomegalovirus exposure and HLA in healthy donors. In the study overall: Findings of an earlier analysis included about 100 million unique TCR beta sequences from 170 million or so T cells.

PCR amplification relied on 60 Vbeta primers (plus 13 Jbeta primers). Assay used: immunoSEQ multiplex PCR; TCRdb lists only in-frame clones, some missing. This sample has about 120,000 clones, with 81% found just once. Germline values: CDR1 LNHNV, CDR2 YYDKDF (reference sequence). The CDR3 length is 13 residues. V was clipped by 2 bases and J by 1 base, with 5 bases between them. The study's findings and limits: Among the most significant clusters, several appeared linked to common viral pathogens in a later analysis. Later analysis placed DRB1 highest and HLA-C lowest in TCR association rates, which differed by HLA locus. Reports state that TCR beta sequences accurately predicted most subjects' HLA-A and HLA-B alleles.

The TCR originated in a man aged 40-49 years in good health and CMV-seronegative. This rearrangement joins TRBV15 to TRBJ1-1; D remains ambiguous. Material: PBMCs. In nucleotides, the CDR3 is TGTGCCACCAGCAGACGGGAGAACACTGAAGCTTTCTTT. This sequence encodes CATSRRENTEAFF.